This note documents a single T cell receptor (beta chain) sequence. The same CDR3 can be traced to other DNA sequences in this sample. Method: immunoSEQ multiplex PCR; TCRdb's copy keeps in-frame clones and lacks some. The sample includes more than 2 million clones, 95% seen only once; the top ten take over 0.1%. The data were obtained in a study of shared clonotypes between healthy human individuals. This clonotype was sampled from a man between 18 and 35 years old in good health. Sequenced sample: naive CD4+ T cells sorted from blood. The subset denotes: CD45RA+ positively selected.

CDR3 nucleotides: TGTGCCAGCAGCTTAGGGAGCAGCACAGATACGCAGTATTTT. This sequence encodes CASSLGSSTDTQYF. The V call is TRBV11-3, the J call TRBJ2-3; the D is unclear. V was cut by 1 base and J by 0 bases, with 5 bases left in between. Germline values: CDR1 SGHNT, CDR2 YENEEA. The CDR3 extends over 14 amino acids.